The present entry profiles one T cell receptor beta chain with its context. There is no known antigen for this receptor. Nothing much larger sits one base from this clone, and base qualities are not available. Hyperthyroidism was defined as stable when no progression to ophthalmopathy occurred within 18 months of follow-up. Patients with hyperthyroidism were aged 18 to 65 years, had been newly diagnosed, and had a disease duration of less than 2 months. Patients were excluded if they had other autoimmune diseases, uncontrolled infections, pregnancy or lactation. Clinical symptoms, serum thyroxine, TRAb, thyroid ultrasound and orbital computed tomography were used for diagnosis. Ficoll-Paque density gradient centrifugation was used to isolate PBMCs from 8.5 to 10 ml of fresh peripheral blood. Trizol reagent was used to extract the total RNA, and its quality was then checked on an Agilent 2100 Bioanalyzer.

TCR beta CDR3 regions were amplified from RNA transcripts for repertoire sequencing. HTBI primers and the Qiagen OneStep RT-PCR kit were used in a first-round RT-PCR, which was followed by a second-round multiplex PCR, size selection and purification. The libraries underwent paired-end sequencing with 100 bp reads on an Illumina HiSeq2000. The original methods were these. SOAPnuke was used to process the reads, removing any read that contained adapters or uncalled bases, had a mean Phred below 15, or lacked an exact match to the constant primer or identifier. COPE v1.2.5 was used to merge the high-quality paired reads. Clonotypes were defined as unique nucleotide sequences and were aligned to IMGT TRB V, D and J references using MiTCR v1.1. The analysis was limited to V-J combinations with a frequency above 0.0001, which together covered around 99% of the repertoires. For each V-J combination, a TCR clonal expansion and chaos score was defined as the ratio of F50 clonal expansion to chaos observed in the TCRdist matrix. Features were reduced by Welch's t-statistics and random forest to around 14 V-J combinations, which fed a naive Bayes classifier. The similarity between thyroid and blood repertoires was quantified using the Morisita-Horn index. The public reads were quality trimmed at Q25 with fastp and then assembled into clones with MiXCR by TCRdb, keeping productive beta chains. One record per CDR3 amino acid sequence lists the most common genes and DNA. It is TCRdb's table, rather than the study itself, that gives the V and J calls and clone size. Present in this sample are 350,000 to 400,000 distinct CDR3 sequences, roughly 14% of which were seen just once. The ten largest clones add up to approximately 7% of the sample.

This sample was taken from a study of Graves' ophthalmopathy and Graves' hyperthyroidism (dated by TCRdb to 2016 to 2018). With regard to the full study: Peripheral blood was collected at initial diagnosis, before any treatment. For training and testing, the roughly 93 patients in the discovery cohort were randomly divided in a 7:3 ratio. To explore V-J signatures that distinguish ophthalmopathy from hyperthyroidism, a discovery set of about a hundred patients was enrolled, made up of approximately 45 with ophthalmopathy and 57 with stable hyperthyroidism. An independent validation cohort comprised 18 hyperthyroidism patients and 15 to 17 patients who later progressed from hyperthyroidism to ophthalmopathy. The study used signatures of the TCR beta repertoire to tell Graves' ophthalmopathy apart from Graves' hyperthyroidism and to predict which patients would progress to ophthalmopathy. T-cell repertoires of thyroid tissue and blood were compared in 5 or 6 hyperthyroidism patients. In total, some 140 blood samples were TCR-sequenced: 43 ophthalmopathy, some 75 hyperthyroidism and approximately 17 hyperthyroidism-to-ophthalmopathy patients. Once sampling was done, hyperthyroidism patients were given methimazole at a starting dose of 30 mg daily, while ophthalmopathy patients were given high-dose intravenous methylprednisolone.

Beyond this particular receptor, the publication reports: No statistical method was used to set the sample size in advance, and the investigators knew which group each participant was assigned to. In validation, the model predicted ophthalmopathy progression with about 64% sensitivity and 72.22% specificity; some 13 predicted patients were CT-confirmed with GO in a median of approximately 6.5 months. Most expanded thyroid clonotypes with frequency above 0.001 were also detected in blood, suggesting blood repertoires may reflect the thyroid immune response. The 13-signature model separated ophthalmopathy from stable hyperthyroidism with approximately 90% sensitivity and less than 83% specificity in cross-validation, and 80%/75% in the test set.

The CDR3 measures 13 amino acids from cysteine to phenylalanine. Just CDR3 DNA is preserved here, 39 bases in frame from base 1. V is shortened by 4 bases, J by 2 bases, and the region joining them spans 8 bases. The germline V gene specifies MNHEY as CDR1 and SVGAGI as CDR2. The receptor comes from a woman under 30 with stable Graves' hyperthyroidism. Donor details come from another sample of the same person, matched by shared clones. The sequencing input was peripheral blood. The chain links TRBV6-5 with TRBJ1-1, with the D gene call left open. This receptor has the CDR3 CASSSMGNTEAFF. In nucleotide form, the sequence is TGTGCCAGCAGTTCTATGGGAAACACTGAAGCTTTCTTT.